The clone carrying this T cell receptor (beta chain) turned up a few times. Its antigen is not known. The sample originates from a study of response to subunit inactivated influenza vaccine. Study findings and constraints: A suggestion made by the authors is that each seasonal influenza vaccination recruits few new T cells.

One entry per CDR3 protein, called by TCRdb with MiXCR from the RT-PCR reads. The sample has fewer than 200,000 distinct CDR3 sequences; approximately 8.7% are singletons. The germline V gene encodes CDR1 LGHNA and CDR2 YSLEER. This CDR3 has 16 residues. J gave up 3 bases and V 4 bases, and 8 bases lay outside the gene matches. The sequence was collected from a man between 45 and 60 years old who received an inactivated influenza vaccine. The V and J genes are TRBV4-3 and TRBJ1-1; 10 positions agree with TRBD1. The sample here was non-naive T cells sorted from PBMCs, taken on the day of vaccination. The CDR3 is CASSPRTGGIHTEAFF. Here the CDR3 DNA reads TGCGCCAGCAGCCCTCGGACAGGGGGAATTCACACTGAAGCTTTCTTT.